Given below is one TCR beta chain in context. Its antigen is unidentified. The data originate from a study of T cell responses to AZD1222 COVID-19 vaccine. The CDR3 has 14 residues. Unmatched junction bases numbered 7, after V lost 3 bases and J lost 4 bases. Germline CDR1 reads SQVTM; CDR2 reads ANQGSEA. General study points: An increase in Spike-specific TCR breadth and depth was observed after two AZD1222 doses. Repertoires in all cases were sampled only once the peak T cell response had passed.

The assay was immunoSEQ multiplex PCR, and TCRdb's table has in-frame clones only and misses some. The sample shows around 140,000 clones, about 86% of them seen only once. The sample was peripheral blood, taken 28 days after the second AZD1222 dose. This TCR derives from an adult who received the AZD1222 COVID-19 vaccine. The chain joins TRBV29-1 to TRBJ1-1, with TRBD1 matching over 8 bases. CDR3 in amino acids: CSVDQGQGATEAFF. The CDR3 DNA sequence: TGCAGCGTTGACCAAGGACAGGGTGCCACTGAAGCTTTCTTT.